The entry below gives a single TCR beta chain sequence along with its context. These data originate in a study of T cells in Graves' hyperthyroidism and ophthalmopathy. CDR1 is MNHEY and CDR2 is SVGAGI in the germline V gene. The V segment lost 0 bases and the J segment 6 bases; nucleotides outside the gene matches: 2. The CDR3 covers 14 residues. If no ophthalmopathy progression occurred within 18 months, Graves' hyperthyroidism was stable. Amplification targeted TCR beta CDR3 regions from RNA transcripts. The TCR CDR3 was amplified in a first-round RT-PCR using the HTBI primer set. TCRdb fed the multiplex PCR reads into MiXCR, producing one record per CDR3 protein. This sample has approximately 640,000 distinct CDR3 sequences, with around 15% found just once.

This TCR was sampled from a woman between 25 and 40 years old with Graves' hyperthyroidism. The chain recombines TRBV6-5 with TRBJ2-1; the match to TRBD1 covers 7 bases. Sequences were obtained from blood. CDR3 in amino acids: CASSYSRGLNEQFF. DNA of the CDR3: TGTGCCAGCAGTTACTCAAGGGGGCTCAATGAGCAGTTCTTC.